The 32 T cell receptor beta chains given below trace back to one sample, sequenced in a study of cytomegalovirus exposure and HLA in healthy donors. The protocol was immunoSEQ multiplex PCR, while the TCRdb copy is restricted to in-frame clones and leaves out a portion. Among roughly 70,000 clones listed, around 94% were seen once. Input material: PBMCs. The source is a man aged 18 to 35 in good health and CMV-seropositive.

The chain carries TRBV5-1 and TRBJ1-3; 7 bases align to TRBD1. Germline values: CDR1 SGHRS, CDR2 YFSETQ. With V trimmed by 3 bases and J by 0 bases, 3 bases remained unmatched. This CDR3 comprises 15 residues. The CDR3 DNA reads TGCGCCAGCAGCTCGGGACAGCGCTCTGGAAACACCATATATTTT. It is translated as CASSSGQRSGNTIYF.

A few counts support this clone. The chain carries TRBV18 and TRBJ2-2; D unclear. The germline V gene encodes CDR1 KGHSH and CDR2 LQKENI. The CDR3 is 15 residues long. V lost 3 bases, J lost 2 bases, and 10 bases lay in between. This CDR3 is CASSPLSFNTGELFF. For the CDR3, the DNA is TGTGCCAGCTCACCTCTTAGCTTTAACACCGGGGAGCTGTTTTTT. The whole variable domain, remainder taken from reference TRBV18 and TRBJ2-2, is NAGVMQNPRHLVRRRGQEARLRCSPMKGHSHVYWYRQLPEEGLKFMVYLQKENIIDESGMPKERFSAEFPKEGPSILRIQQVVRGDSAAYFCASSPLSFNTGELFFGEGSRLTVL.

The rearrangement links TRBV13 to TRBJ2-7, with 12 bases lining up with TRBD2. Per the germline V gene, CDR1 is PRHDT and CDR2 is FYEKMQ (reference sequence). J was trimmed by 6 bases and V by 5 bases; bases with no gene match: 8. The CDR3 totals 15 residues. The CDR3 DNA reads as TGTGCCAGCAGCCAGCTAGCGGGAGGGCCAAGCGAGCAGTACTTC. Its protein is CASSQLAGGPSEQYF.

This CDR3 reads CASSLRSGLRDTQYF. The CDR3, as DNA: TGTGCCAGCAGCTTGAGGAGTGGACTTAGAGATACGCAGTATTTT. The genes are TRBV5-6 and TRBJ2-3; maybe TRBD2 (5 bases). The CDR3 length is 15 residues. Trimming stripped 1 base from V and 5 bases from J, with 14 bases between. CDR1 and CDR2 (germline): SGHDT, YYEEEE. Full variable domain (outside the CDR3, taken from reference TRBV5-6 and TRBJ2-3): DAGVTQSPTHLIKTRGQQVTLRCSPKSGHDTVSWYQQALGQGPQFIFQYYEEEERQRGNFPDRFSGHQFPNYSSELNVNALLLGDSALYLCASSLRSGLRDTQYFGPGTRLTVL.

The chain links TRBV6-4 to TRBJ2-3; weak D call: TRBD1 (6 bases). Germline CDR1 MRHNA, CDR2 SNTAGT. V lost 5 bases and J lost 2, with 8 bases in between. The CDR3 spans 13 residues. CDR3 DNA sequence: TGTGCCAGCAGTCGGACAGACACAGATACGCAGTATTTT. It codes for CASSRTDTDTQYF.

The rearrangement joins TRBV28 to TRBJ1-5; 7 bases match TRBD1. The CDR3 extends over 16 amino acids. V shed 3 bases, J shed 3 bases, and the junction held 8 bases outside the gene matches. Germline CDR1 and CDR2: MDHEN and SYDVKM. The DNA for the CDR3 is TGTGCCAGCAGTTTCGGAGGGGGCTACTTCAATCAGCCCCAGCATTTT. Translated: CASSFGGGYFNQPQHF.

The CDR3 region is CASSYWDRFSRTEAFF. CDR3 coding DNA: TGTGCCAGCAGTTACTGGGACAGGTTCAGTAGGACTGAAGCTTTCTTT. The V and J genes are TRBV6-5 and TRBJ1-1; 8 nucleotides align to TRBD1. Germline CDR1 MNHEY, CDR2 SVGAGI. The CDR3 runs 16 residues. The ends lost 1 base at V and 5 bases at J; junction bases unmatched: 9.

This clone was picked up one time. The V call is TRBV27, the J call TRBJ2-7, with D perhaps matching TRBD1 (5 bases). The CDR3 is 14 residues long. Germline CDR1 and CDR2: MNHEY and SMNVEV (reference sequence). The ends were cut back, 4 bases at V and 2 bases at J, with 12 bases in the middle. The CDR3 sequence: CASSSTAFTYEQYF. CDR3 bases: TGTGCCAGCAGTTCGACAGCCTTTACCTACGAGCAGTACTTC.

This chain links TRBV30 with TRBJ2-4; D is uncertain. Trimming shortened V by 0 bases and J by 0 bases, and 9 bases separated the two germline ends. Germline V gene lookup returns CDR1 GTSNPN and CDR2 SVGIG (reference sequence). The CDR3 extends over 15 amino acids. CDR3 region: CAWSVTVLAKNIQYF. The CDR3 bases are TGTGCCTGGAGTGTAACAGTCCTAGCCAAAAACATTCAGTACTTC.

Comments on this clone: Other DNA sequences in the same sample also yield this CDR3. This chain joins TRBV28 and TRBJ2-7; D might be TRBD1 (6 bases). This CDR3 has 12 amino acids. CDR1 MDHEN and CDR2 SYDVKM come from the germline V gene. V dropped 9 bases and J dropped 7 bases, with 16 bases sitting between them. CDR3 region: CASSLSGQEQYF. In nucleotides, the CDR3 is TGTGCCAGTAGTCTATCCGGACAGGAGCAGTACTTC. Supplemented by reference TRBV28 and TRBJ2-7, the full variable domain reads DVKVTQSSRYLVKRTGEKVFLECVQDMDHENMFWYRQDPGLGLRLIYFSYDVKMKEKGDIPEGYSVSREKKERFSLILESASTNQTSMYLCASSLSGQEQYFGPGTRLTVT.

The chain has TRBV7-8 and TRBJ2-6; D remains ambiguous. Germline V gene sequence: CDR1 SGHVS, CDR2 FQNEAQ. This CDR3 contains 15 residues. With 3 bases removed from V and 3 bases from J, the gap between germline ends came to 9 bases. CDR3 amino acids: CASSFLRVGANVLTF. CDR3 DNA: TGTGCCAGCAGCTTCCTCCGGGTTGGGGCCAACGTCCTGACTTTC.

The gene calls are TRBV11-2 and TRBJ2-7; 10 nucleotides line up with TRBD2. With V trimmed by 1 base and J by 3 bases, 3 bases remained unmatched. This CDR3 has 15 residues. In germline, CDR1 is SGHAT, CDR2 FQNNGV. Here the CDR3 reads CASSLGRTSGYEQYF. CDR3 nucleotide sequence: TGTGCCAGCAGCTTAGGACGGACTAGCGGCTACGAGCAGTACTTC.

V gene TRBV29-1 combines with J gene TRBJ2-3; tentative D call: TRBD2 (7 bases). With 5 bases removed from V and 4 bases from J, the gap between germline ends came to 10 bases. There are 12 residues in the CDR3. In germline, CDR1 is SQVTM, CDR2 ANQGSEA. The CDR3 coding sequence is TGCAGCGTTAGGGAGGGGGCAGATACGCAGTATTTT. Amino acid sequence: CSVREGADTQYF.

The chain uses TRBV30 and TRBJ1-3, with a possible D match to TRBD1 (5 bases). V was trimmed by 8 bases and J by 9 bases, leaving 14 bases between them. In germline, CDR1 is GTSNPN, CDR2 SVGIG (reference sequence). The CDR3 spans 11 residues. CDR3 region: CARGAGGTIYF. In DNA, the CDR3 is TGTGCCCGGGGTGCGGGGGGCACCATATATTTT.

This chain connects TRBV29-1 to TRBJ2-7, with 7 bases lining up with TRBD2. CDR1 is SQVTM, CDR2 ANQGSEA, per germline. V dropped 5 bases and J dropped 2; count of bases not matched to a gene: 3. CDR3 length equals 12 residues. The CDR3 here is CSVSGIAYEQYF. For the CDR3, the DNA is TGCAGCGTTAGCGGGATCGCCTACGAGCAGTACTTC.

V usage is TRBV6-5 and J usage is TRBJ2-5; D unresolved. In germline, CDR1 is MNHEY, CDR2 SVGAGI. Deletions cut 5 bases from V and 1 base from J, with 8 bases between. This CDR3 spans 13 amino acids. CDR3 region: CASSRPGQETQYF. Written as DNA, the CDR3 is TGTGCCAGCAGTCGACCGGGCCAAGAGACCCAGTACTTC.

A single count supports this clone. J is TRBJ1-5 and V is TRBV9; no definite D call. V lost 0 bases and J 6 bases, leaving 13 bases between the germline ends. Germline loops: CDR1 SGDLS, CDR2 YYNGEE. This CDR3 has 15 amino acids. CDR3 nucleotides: TGTGCCAGCAGCGTAGGAGGCGGAAAAAGTCAGCCCCAGCATTTT. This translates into CASSVGGGKSQPQHF.

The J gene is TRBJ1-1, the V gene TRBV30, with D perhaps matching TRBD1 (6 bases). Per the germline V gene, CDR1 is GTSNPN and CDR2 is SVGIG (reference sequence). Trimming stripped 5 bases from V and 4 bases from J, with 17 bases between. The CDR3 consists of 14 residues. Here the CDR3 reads CAWDTGGLTTEAFF. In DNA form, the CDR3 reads TGTGCCTGGGACACCGGGGGGCTAACCACTGAAGCTTTCTTT.

CDR3 coding DNA: TGTGCCAGCAGCCGATCCAGCTCCTACAATGAGCAGTTCTTC. Translating it yields CASSRSSSYNEQFF. V usage is TRBV11-3 and J usage is TRBJ2-1; D ambiguous. V lost 5 bases to trimming and J lost 0 bases, with 8 bases between them. The CDR3 length is 14 residues. The germline V gene has CDR1 SGHNT and CDR2 YENEEA. Full variable domain (rest looked up from reference TRBV11-3 and TRBJ2-1): EAGVVQSPRYKIIEKKQPVAFWCNPISGHNTLYWYLQNLGQGPELLIRYENEEAVDDSQLPKDRFSAERLKGVDSTLKIQPAELGDSAVYLCASSRSSSYNEQFFGPGTRLTVL.

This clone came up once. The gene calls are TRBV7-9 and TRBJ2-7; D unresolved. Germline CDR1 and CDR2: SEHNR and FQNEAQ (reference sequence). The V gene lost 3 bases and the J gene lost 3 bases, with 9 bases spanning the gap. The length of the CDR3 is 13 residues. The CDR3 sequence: CASSFSTLYEQYF. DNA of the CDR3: TGTGCCAGCAGCTTCTCTACGCTCTACGAGCAGTACTTC.

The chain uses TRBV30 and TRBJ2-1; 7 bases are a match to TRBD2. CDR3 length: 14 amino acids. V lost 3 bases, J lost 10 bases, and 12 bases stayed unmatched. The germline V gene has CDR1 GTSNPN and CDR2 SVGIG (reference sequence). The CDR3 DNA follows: TGTGCCTGGAGCTTTGGGGGAGGGCGGGGGGAGCAGTTCTTC. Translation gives CAWSFGGGRGEQFF.

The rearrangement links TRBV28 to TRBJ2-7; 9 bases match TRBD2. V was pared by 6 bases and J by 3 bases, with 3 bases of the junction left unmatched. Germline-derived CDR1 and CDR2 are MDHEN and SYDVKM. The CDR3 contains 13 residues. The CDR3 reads CASRIAGVYEQYF. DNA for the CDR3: TGTGCCAGCAGGATAGCGGGGGTCTACGAGCAGTACTTC.

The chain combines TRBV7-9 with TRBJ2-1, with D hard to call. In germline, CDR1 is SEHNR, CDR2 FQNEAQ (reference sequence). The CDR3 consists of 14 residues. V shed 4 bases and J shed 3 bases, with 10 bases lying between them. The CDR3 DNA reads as TGTGCCAGCAGCTCGGAGATTCTCTACAATGAGCAGTTCTTC. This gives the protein CASSSEILYNEQFF.

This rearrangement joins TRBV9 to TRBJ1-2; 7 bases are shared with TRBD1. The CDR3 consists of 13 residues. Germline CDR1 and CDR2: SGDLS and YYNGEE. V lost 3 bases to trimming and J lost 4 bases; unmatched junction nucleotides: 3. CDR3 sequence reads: CASSEGGGYGYTF. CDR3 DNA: TGTGCCAGCAGCGAAGGGGGCGGCTATGGCTACACCTTC.

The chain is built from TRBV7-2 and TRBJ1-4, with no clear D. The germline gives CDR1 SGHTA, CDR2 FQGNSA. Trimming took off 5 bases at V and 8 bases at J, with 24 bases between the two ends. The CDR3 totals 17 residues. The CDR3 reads CASSPSGYTSFEEKLFF. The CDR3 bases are TGTGCCAGCAGCCCTTCGGGGTATACGTCCTTTGAGGAAAAACTGTTTTTT.

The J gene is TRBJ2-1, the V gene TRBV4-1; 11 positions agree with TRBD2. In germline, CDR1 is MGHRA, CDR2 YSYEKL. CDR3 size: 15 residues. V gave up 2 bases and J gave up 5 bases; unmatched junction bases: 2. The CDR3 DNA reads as TGCGCCAGCAGCCAACGACTAGCGGGGAACAATGAGCAGTTCTTC. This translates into CASSQRLAGNNEQFF.

This CDR3 reads CASSARQGIGTEAFF. In DNA form, the CDR3 reads TGTGCCAGCAGTGCGAGACAGGGGATTGGCACTGAAGCTTTCTTT. V usage is TRBV2 and J usage is TRBJ1-1; 8 nucleotides match TRBD1. V lost 4 bases and J lost 4; bases outside the gene matches: 8. Germline V lookup: CDR1 SNHLY, CDR2 FYNNEI. The CDR3 has 15 amino acids.

This chain's CDR3 is CASRPGQGADTQYF. In nucleotides, the CDR3 is TGTGCCAGCAGGCCAGGACAGGGTGCAGATACGCAGTATTTT. J is TRBJ2-3 and V is TRBV27, with 8 bases identical to TRBD1. Germline-derived CDR1 and CDR2 are MNHEY and SMNVEV (reference sequence). The CDR3 is 14 amino acids. J was trimmed by 4 bases and V by 6 bases; bases with no gene match: 6.

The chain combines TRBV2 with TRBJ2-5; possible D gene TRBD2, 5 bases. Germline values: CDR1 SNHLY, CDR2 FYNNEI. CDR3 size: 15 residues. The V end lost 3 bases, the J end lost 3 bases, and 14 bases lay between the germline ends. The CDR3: CASSDNREIEETQYF. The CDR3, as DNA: TGTGCCAGCAGTGATAATAGGGAGATAGAAGAGACCCAGTACTTC.

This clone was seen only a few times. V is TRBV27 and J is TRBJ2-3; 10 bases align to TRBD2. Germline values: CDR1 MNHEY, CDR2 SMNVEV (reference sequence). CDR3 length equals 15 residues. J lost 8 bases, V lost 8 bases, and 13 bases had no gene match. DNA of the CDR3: TGTGCCAGCCGACCGGGGAGCGGGAGGGCCGGTACGCAGTATTTT. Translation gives CASRPGSGRAGTQYF.

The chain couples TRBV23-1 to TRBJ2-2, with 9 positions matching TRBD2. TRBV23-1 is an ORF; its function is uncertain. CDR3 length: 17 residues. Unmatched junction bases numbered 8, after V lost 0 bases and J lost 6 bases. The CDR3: CASSQSRREGLAGELFF. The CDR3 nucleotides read TGCGCCAGCAGTCAATCGCGGCGGGAGGGCCTGGCCGGGGAGCTGTTTTTT.

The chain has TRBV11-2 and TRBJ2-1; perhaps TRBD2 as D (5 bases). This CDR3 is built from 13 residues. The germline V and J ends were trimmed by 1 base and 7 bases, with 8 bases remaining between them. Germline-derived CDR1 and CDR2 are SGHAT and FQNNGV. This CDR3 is CASSLGRANEQFF. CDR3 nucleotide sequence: TGTGCCAGCAGCTTAGGGCGGGCGAATGAGCAGTTCTTC.